The T cell receptor (beta chain) described here comes from a study of T cells expressing NK-cell markers (dated by TCRdb to about 2020). Regarding the study in general: TCR beta-chain repertoires were profiled in sorted CD3+CD56+NKG2C+, CD3+CD56+NKG2C- and CD3+CD56-NKG2C+ T-cell subsets from several donors. The libraries were sequenced on Illumina HiSeq 2000/2500, MiSeq or NextSeq, producing 2 x 150 bp reads. Among the eight sequenced donors, seven were HCMV-seropositive and one was HCMV-seronegative. The study sequenced eight donors, all healthy volunteers chosen at random: three men and five women.

The CDR1 and CDR2 encoded by the germline V gene are SGDLS and YYNGEE. The CDR3 goes from the cysteine to the phenylalanine over 13 residues. No coding sequence is recorded. A commercial ELISA kit detecting HCMV-specific IgG in serum was used to determine HCMV serostatus. Ficoll density gradient centrifugation was used to isolate peripheral blood mononuclear cells from blood. Overall results and qualifications from the work: In six donors, the dominant CD3+CD56+NKG2C+ clonotypes were among the top 10 CD8+ clonotypes and accounted for roughly 1.0-8% of CD8+ T cells. Whether the expanded NKG2C-expressing T cell clones were specific for HCMV antigens was left unclear. Those dominant clonotypes were again the most abundant among CD3+CD56-NKG2C+ cells in several donors, at about 28.3-65%.

TCRdb lists the instrument as Illumina HiSeq 2000. TCR beta cDNA libraries were prepared using 5'RACE template switching, which introduced a universal primer site and unique molecular identifiers. Synthesis of cDNA was primed from the TCR beta constant segment and was followed by two consecutive PCR amplification steps. The authors' analysis ran thus. MIGEC was used to demultiplex reads and group reads by UMI, and MiTCR was used to assemble and quantify clonotypes. To exclude erroneous sequences, any TCR cDNA sequence not supported by at least two reads was discarded. The tcR package was used for downstream repertoire analysis, and clonotypes were matched between fractions using CDR3 nucleotide sequence together with V segment. VDJmatch was used to annotate antigen specificity against VDJdb, with one amino acid substitution in CDR3 allowed. The reads, reprocessed by TCRdb, yield one row per CDR3 protein sequence and no DNA. The V and J calls, along with clone size, are taken from TCRdb and not from the paper's own processing. The sample's own table lists 200,000 to 300,000 distinct CDR3 sequences. The top ten clonotypes cover around 4.2% of the sample.

With regard to this clonotype: Its antigen target is currently unknown.

The origin of this receptor is a woman between 18 and 70 years old in good health. Sequences were obtained from blood T cells: a sorted CD56 or NKG2C T cell subset, CD4+ or CD8+ T cells, or bulk PBMC T cells (not recorded which). The receptor chain draws on TRBV9 and TRBJ1-4; TCRdb calls TRBD1, which cannot be checked without DNA. The CDR3: CASSRGGNEKLFF.